This entry describes one TCR beta chain. Its antigen remains undetermined. Qualities for individual bases were not recorded, and no much larger clone is one base off. The germline V gene gives CDR1 as KGHSH and CDR2 as LQKENI. V was cut back by 0 bases and J by 5 bases, leaving a gap of 7 bases between them. From cysteine to phenylalanine, the CDR3 is 14 amino acids long. The kept DNA is CDR3 alone, 42 bases in frame from the first base. This sample was taken from a study of T cell responses to AZD1222 COVID-19 vaccine (dated by TCRdb to 2020 to 2023). Turning to the overall study: AZD1222 recipients given second doses at about 4 weeks or at about 12 weeks were pooled, since spike-specific TCR depth and breadth were not found to differ between the two schedules. TCR sequencing was performed for fewer than 250 trial participants, of whom about 200 were given two doses of AZD1222 and about 25 were given two doses of MenACWY control vaccine. Trial participants were enrolled by age into 18-55, 56-69 and 70-plus year subgroups, with approximately 150, 28 and 58 TCR-sequenced participants respectively.

The CDR3 regions of human TCRbeta chains were analyzed by immunosequencing. In the original analysis: TCRs in the repertoires were matched against a reference library of SARS-CoV-2-specific TCRs that had been generated with the MIRA antigen-specificity platform. Breadth was defined as the fraction of unique TCRs that were SARS-CoV-2-associated, and depth was defined as the fraction of total T cells that were SARS-CoV-2-associated. Using the MIRA data, each spike-specific TCR was assigned both to the spike region to which the TCR was reactive and to a CD4 or CD8 class. Log10-transformed breadth and depth values were compared by one-way ANOVA with Sidak's multiple comparisons tests. TCRdb obtained this table from immuneACCESS and retained in-frame rearrangements with V and J assigned. These tables miss some clones; where compared with another copy, unresolved V genes account for less than half of the shortfall, and the remainder is unexplained. V, J and clone size derive from that table, while D and trimming were established from the DNA sequence. In all, the sample holds 120,000 or so clones, and around nine tenths of those were seen once. The ten largest clones take up roughly a quarter of the sample.

What the authors observed across the whole study: The 56-69-year group was small, and its depth increase did not reach significance, likely because of low power. Vaccine-associated CD4 TCRs spanned the whole spike protein, with dominant responses in regions 160-218 and 743-854. Conclusions about previously exposed vaccinees are limited because only five to seven AZD1222 recipients were SARS-CoV-2 seropositive at baseline. Reportedly, almost half of the unique spike-specific TCRs recognized epitopes lying outside the regions that are mutated in the B.1.351 and B.1.1.7 variants. Most participants were white British and females outnumbered males, and the authors suggested that clonal diversity may have been underestimated. Because no day 14 peak-response samples were available, the repertoires could be characterized only after the peak T cell response. A significant rise in spike-specific TCR breadth and depth was observed after two AZD1222 doses relative to day 0 and relative to MenACWY recipients.

Interpreted using the paper, the time point label stands for: baseline before first vaccination. Vaccinee samples were obtained from the UK trials COV001 and COV002, which included a single-blind randomized controlled phase 2/3 trial of AZD1222 (ChAdOx1 nCoV-19) in healthy adults. Trial participant PBMC samples were collected at day 0 and day 28 after the second dose for TCRbeta chain sequencing. Rearrangement joined TRBV18 to TRBJ2-2, with the D gene not clear enough to name. The receptor was isolated from an adult in good health. Specimen: peripheral blood, collected on day 0 of AZD1222 vaccination. For the CDR3, the sequence is CASSPPIRTGELFF. The nucleotide sequence reads TGTGCCAGCTCACCACCTATAAGGACCGGGGAGCTGTTTTTT.